This TCR beta chain was sequenced in a study of Ad26.COV2.S vaccination and SARS-CoV-2 variants. Repertoires were generated with immunoSEQ multiplex PCR, while TCRdb's copy carries only in-frame clones and drops some. The repertoire holds some 340,000 clones, around 84% seen once, with 1.5% to 2.5% in the top ten. Treatment reported: roughly 20 received Ad26.COV2.S at low or high dose, single or two shots; about five received placebo; per-sample allocation not given. Sampling took place 63 days after the first vaccine or placebo injection. Immunization relied on an Ad26 vector, which expressed Wuhan-strain SARS-CoV-2 spike. The receptor comes from a person between 18 and 60 years old who received the Ad26.COV2.S COVID-19 vaccine or a placebo. The material was peripheral blood, obtained in a trial of Ad26.COV2.S vaccine versus placebo.

Written as DNA, the CDR3 is TGTGCCAGCAGCTTAGGGACTAGCGGGGAGCAGTACTTC. It is translated as CASSLGTSGEQYF. The V and J genes are TRBV7-9 and TRBJ2-7, with 11 bases matching TRBD2. The CDR3 extends over 13 amino acids. V dropped 1 base and J dropped 7; count of bases not matched to a gene: 0. Germline CDR1 is SEHNR and CDR2 is FQNEAQ (reference sequence).